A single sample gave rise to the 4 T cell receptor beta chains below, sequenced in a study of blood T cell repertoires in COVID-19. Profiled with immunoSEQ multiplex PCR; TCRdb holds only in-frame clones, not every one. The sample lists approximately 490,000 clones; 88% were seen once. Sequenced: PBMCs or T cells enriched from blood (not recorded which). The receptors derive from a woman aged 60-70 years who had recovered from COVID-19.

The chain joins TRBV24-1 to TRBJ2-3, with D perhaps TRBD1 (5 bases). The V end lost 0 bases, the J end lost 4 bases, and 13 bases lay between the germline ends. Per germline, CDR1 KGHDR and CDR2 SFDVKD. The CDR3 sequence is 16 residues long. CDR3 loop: CATSDLGAGQADTQYF. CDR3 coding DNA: TGTGCCACCAGTGATTTGGGGGCAGGGCAGGCAGATACGCAGTATTTT.

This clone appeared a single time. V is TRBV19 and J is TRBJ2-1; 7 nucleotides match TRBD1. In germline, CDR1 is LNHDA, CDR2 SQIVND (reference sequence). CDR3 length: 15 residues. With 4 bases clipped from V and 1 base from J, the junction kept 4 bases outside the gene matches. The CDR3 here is CASSNYRGSYNEQFF. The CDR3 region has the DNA TGTGCCAGTAGTAATTACAGGGGTTCCTACAATGAGCAGTTCTTC.

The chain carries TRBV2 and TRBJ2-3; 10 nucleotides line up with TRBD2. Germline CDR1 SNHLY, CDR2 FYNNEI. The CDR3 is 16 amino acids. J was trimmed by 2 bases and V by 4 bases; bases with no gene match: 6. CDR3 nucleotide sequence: TGTGCCAGCAGTGGGGCTAGCGGGGGTTTCACAGATACGCAGTATTTT. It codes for CASSGASGGFTDTQYF.

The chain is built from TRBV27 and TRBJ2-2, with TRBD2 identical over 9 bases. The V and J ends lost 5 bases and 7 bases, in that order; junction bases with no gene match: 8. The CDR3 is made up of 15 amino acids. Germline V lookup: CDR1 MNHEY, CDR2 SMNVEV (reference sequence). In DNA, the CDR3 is TGTGCCAGCAGTCTCGGTACTAGCGGGCTCGGGGAGCTGTTTTTT. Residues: CASSLGTSGLGELFF.